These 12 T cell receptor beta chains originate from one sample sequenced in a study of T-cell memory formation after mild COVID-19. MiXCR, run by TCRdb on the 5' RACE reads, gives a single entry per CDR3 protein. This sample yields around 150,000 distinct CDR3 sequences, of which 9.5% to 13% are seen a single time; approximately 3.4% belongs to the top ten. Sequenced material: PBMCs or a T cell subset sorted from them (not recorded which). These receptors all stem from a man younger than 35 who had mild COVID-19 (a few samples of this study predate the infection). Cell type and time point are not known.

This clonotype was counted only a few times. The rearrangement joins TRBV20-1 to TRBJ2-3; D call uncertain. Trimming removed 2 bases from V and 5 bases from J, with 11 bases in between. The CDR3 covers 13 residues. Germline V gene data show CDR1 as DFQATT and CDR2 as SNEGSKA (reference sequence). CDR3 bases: TGCAGTGCTAGACCCGACCGCAGAGATACGCAGTATTTT. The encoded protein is CSARPDRRDTQYF.

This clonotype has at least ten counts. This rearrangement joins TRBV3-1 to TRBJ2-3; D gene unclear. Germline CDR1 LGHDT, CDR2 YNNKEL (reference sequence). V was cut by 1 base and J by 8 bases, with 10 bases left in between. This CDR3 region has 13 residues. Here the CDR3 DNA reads TGTGCCAGCAGCCAAGGGGTGCAAGCTACGCAGTATTTT. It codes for CASSQGVQATQYF.

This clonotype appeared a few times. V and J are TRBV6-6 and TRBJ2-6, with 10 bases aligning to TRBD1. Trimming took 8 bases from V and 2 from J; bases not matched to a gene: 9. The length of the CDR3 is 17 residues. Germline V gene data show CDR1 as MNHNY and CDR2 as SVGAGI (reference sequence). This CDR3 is CASRSPTGGTGANVLTF. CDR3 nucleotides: TGTGCCAGCCGCAGCCCGACAGGGGGCACTGGGGCCAACGTCCTGACTTTC.

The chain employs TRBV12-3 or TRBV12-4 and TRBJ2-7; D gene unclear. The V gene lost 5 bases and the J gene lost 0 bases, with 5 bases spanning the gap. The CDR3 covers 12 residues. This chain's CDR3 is CASSESSYEQYV. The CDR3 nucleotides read TGTGCCAGCAGTGAGAGCTCCTACGAGCAGTACGTC.

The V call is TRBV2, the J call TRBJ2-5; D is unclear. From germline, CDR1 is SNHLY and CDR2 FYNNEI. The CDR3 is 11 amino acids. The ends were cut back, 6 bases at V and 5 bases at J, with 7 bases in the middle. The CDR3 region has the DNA TGTGCCAGCAGCGGGTGGGAGACCCAGTACTTC. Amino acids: CASSGWETQYF. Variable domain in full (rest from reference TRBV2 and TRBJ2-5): EPEVTQTPSHQVTQMGQEVILRCVPISNHLYFYWYRQILGQKVEFLVSFYNNEISEKSEIFDDQFSVERPDGSNFTLKIRSTKLEDSAMYFCASSGWETQYFGPGTRLLVL.

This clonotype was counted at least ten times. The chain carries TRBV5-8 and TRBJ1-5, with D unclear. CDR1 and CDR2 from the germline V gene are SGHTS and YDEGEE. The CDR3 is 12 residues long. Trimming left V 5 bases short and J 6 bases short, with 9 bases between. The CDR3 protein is CASSPSAQPQHF. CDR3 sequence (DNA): TGTGCCAGCAGTCCATCCGCTCAGCCCCAGCATTTT. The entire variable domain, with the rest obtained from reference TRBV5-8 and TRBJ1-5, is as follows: EAGVTQSPTHLIKTRGQQATLRCSPISGHTSVYWYQQALGLGLQFLLWYDEGEERNRGNFPPRFSGRQFPNYSSELNVNALELEDSALYLCASSPSAQPQHFGDGTRLSIL.

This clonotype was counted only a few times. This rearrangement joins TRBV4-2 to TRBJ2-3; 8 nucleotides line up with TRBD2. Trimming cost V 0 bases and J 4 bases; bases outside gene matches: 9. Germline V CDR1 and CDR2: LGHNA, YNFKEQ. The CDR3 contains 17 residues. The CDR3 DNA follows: TGTGCCAGCAGCCAAGATTTAACGGGGGGGATGGCAGATACGCAGTATTTT. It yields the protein CASSQDLTGGMADTQYF.

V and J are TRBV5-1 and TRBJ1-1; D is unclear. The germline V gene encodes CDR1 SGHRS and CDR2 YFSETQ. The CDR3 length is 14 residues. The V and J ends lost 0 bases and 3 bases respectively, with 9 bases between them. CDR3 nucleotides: TGCGCCAGCAGCTTGGCCACGGAAGACACTGAAGCTTTCTTT. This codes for CASSLATEDTEAFF.

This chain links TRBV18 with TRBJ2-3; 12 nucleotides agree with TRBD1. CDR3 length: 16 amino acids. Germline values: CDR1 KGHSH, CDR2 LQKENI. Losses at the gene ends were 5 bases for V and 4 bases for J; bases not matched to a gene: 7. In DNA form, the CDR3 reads TGTGCCAGCTCATCGACCGGGACAGGGGGCCCAGATACGCAGTATTTT. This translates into CASSSTGTGGPDTQYF. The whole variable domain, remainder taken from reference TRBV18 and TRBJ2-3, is NAGVMQNPRHLVRRRGQEARLRCSPMKGHSHVYWYRQLPEEGLKFMVYLQKENIIDESGMPKERFSAEFPKEGPSILRIQQVVRGDSAAYFCASSSTGTGGPDTQYFGPGTRLTVL.

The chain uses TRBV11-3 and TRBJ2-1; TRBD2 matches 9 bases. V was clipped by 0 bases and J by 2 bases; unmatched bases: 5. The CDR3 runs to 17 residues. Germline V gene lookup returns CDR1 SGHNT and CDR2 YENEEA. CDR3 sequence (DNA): TGTGCCAGCAGCTTAGATTCCAGCGGGGGGACCTACAATGAGCAGTTCTTC. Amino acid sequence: CASSLDSSGGTYNEQFF.

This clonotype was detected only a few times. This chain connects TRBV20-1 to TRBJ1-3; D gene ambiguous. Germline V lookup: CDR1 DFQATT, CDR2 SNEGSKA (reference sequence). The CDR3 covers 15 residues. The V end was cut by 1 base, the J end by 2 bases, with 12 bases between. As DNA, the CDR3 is TGCAGTGCTAGAGCTTCGGAGGCCGCTGGAAACACCATATATTTT. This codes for CSARASEAAGNTIYF.

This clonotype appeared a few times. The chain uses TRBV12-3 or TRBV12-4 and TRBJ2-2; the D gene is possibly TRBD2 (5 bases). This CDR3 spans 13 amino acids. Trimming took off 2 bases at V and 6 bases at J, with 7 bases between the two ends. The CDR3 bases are TGTGCCAGCAGTTTAACTAGACCCGGGGAGCTGTTTTTT. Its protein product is CASSLTRPGELFF.